Below, 27 T cell receptor beta chains from the same sample are listed, as sequenced in a study of blood T cell repertoires in COVID-19. TCRdb keeps only in-frame clones here, not all; method: immunoSEQ multiplex PCR. The top ten hold approximately 5.5% of the sample, which has tens of thousands of clones, roughly 85% seen once. Input material: peripheral blood. The receptors stem from an elderly man with acute or convalescent COVID-19.

The chain is built from TRBV3-1 (or the pseudogene TRBV3-2) and TRBJ2-3; the match to TRBD1 covers 9 bases. V lost 0 bases to trimming and J lost 7 bases; unmatched junction nucleotides: 11. The CDR3 has 17 residues. Germline CDR1 and CDR2: LGHDT and YNNKEL (reference sequence). CDR3: CASSQELGTGSWNTQYF. The CDR3 DNA is TGTGCCAGCAGCCAAGAATTAGGGACAGGGAGTTGGAATACGCAGTATTTT.

The rearrangement links TRBV5-1 to TRBJ2-3; TRBD1 aligns across 10 bases. CDR1 is SGHRS, CDR2 YFSETQ, per germline. There are 17 residues in the CDR3. V trimming: 3 bases; J trimming: 2 bases; junction bases outside the gene matches: 9. The CDR3 is CASSWMDRGVVTDTQYF. DNA of the CDR3: TGCGCCAGCAGCTGGATGGACAGGGGGGTTGTCACAGATACGCAGTATTTT. Based on the CDR3 plus reference TRBV5-1 and TRBJ2-3, the full variable domain is KAGVTQTPRYLIKTRGQQVTLSCSPISGHRSVSWYQQTPGQGLQFLFEYFSETQRNKGNFPGRFSGRQFSNSRSEMNVSTLELGDSALYLCASSWMDRGVVTDTQYFGPGTRLTVL.

The chain employs TRBV19 and TRBJ2-2; 10 positions agree with TRBD2. With V trimmed by 5 bases and J by 6 bases, 6 bases remained unmatched. This CDR3 has 15 residues. Per germline, CDR1 LNHDA and CDR2 SQIVND (reference sequence). The CDR3 DNA reads as TGTGCCAGTAGTGCAAATAGCGGGGGGTCCGGGGAGCTGTTTTTT. It translates to CASSANSGGSGELFF.

The chain recombines TRBV12-5 with TRBJ1-3; D not certain. CDR1 is LGHNT and CDR2 is FRNRAP in the germline V gene. This CDR3 has 15 residues. V shed 0 bases and J shed 0 bases, with 6 bases lying between them. The CDR3 sequence is CASGLVRSSGNTIYF. CDR3 nucleotides: TGTGCTAGTGGTTTGGTACGGAGCTCTGGAAACACCATATATTTT.

The chain recombines TRBV5-4 with TRBJ2-1; D is possibly TRBD2 (6 bases). Germline V gene sequence: CDR1 SGHNT, CDR2 YYREEE (reference sequence). V lost 4 bases to trimming and J lost 0 bases, with 17 bases between them. This CDR3 has 17 residues. CDR3 amino acids: CASSPAGGRSSYNEQFF. CDR3 coding DNA: TGTGCCAGCAGCCCGGCCGGGGGTCGCAGCTCCTACAATGAGCAGTTCTTC. Looking up the rest from reference TRBV5-4 and TRBJ2-1 gives the full variable domain: ETGVTQSPTHLIKTRGQQVTLRCSSQSGHNTVSWYQQALGQGPQFIFQYYREEENGRGNFPPRFSGLQFPNYSSELNVNALELDDSALYLCASSPAGGRSSYNEQFFGPGTRLTVL.

The chain carries TRBV2 and TRBJ1-1; D ambiguous. The CDR3 extends over 13 amino acids. V lost 2 bases and J lost 1, with 5 bases in between. CDR1 and CDR2 (germline): SNHLY, FYNNEI. The CDR3 DNA follows: TGTGCCAGCAGTGAAACGCGGAACACTGAAGCTTTCTTT. Translation: CASSETRNTEAFF.

The V call is TRBV3-1 (or the pseudogene TRBV3-2), the J call TRBJ2-5; 7 positions match TRBD1. This CDR3 region has 16 residues. CDR1 is LGHDT and CDR2 is YNNKEL in the germline V gene (reference sequence). J was trimmed by 5 bases and V by 1 base; bases with no gene match: 10. In DNA form, the CDR3 reads TGTGCCAGCAGCCAAGCCGACAGGGCGGTGGGGGAGACCCAGTACTTC. This translates into CASSQADRAVGETQYF.

The rearrangement links TRBV19 to TRBJ2-1; D not certain. Germline V gives CDR1 LNHDA, CDR2 SQIVND (reference sequence). Trimming shortened V by 8 bases and J by 0 bases, and 8 bases separated the two germline ends. The CDR3 contains 13 residues. CDR3 loop: CASEARSYNEQFF. The CDR3 nucleotides are TGTGCCAGTGAAGCGCGCTCCTACAATGAGCAGTTCTTC.

The V gene is TRBV6-5, the J gene TRBJ1-4, with no clear D. CDR1 and CDR2 from the germline V gene are MNHEY and SVGAGI. The V and J ends lost 4 bases and 3 bases respectively, with 15 bases between them. This CDR3 comprises 16 residues. The CDR3 loop reads CASSWKSMAANEKLFF. CDR3 in DNA: TGTGCCAGCAGTTGGAAGAGCATGGCGGCTAATGAAAAACTGTTTTTT.

This clone was observed many times. The genes are TRBV2 and TRBJ2-1; 8 bases match TRBD2. This CDR3 contains 11 residues. In germline, CDR1 is SNHLY, CDR2 FYNNEI. The J segment lost 12 bases and the V segment lost 6 bases, leaving 4 bases of the junction unmatched. For the CDR3, the DNA is TGTGCCAGCAGGGGACTAGACGTGCAGTTCTTC. Translation: CASRGLDVQFF.

The chain employs TRBV24-1 and TRBJ2-5; TRBD1 might be the D (6 bases). Germline V gives CDR1 KGHDR, CDR2 SFDVKD. V gave up 3 bases and J gave up 5 bases, with 12 bases separating them. The CDR3 is made up of 14 amino acids. The CDR3 sequence is CATSDADSKETQYF. As DNA, the CDR3 is TGTGCCACCAGTGATGCGGACAGTAAGGAGACCCAGTACTTC.

V gene TRBV6-2 or TRBV6-3 combines with J gene TRBJ1-5, with D hard to call. Germline CDR1 and CDR2: MNHEY and SVGEGT. Between the trimmed V and J ends, which lost 1 base and 5 bases, there was a span of 9 bases. The CDR3 extends over 14 amino acids. The CDR3 coding sequence is TGTGCCAGCAGTTACTTGGGCCTCTATCAGCCCCAGCATTTT. Encoded protein: CASSYLGLYQPQHF.

The chain links TRBV19 to TRBJ1-2, with D hard to call. The V gene lost 6 bases and the J gene lost 0 bases, with 14 bases spanning the gap. Germline V gives CDR1 LNHDA, CDR2 SQIVND (reference sequence). This CDR3 is 15 amino acids long. CDR3 in amino acids: CASSYPRGANYGYTF. CDR3 DNA: TGTGCCAGTAGCTATCCCCGGGGAGCTAACTATGGCTACACCTTC.

This rearrangement joins TRBV19 to TRBJ2-3, with TRBD2 matching 15 bases. CDR3 length: 20 residues. The germline CDR1 and CDR2 sequences are LNHDA and SQIVND (reference sequence). Trimming at V came to 7 bases and at J to 0 bases, leaving 14 bases not matched to a gene. For the CDR3, the DNA is TGTGCCAGTAAAGACTCATGGACTAGCGGGGGGGCGCCAAGCACAGATACGCAGTATTTT. Amino acids: CASKDSWTSGGAPSTDTQYF.

V is TRBV7-2 and J is TRBJ2-7, with 9 bases matching TRBD2. The CDR3 runs to 16 residues. J gave up 4 bases and V 4 bases, and 11 bases lay outside the gene matches. Germline-derived CDR1 and CDR2 are SGHTA and FQGNSA. In nucleotides, the CDR3 is TGTGCCAGCAGCTCAAATAGCGGGAGCGGGGCTTACGAGCAGTACTTC. Translated: CASSSNSGSGAYEQYF.

The chain uses TRBV5-1 and TRBJ2-7; 9 bases line up with TRBD1. The germline CDR1 and CDR2 sequences are SGHRS and YFSETQ. There are 16 residues in the CDR3. Trimming cost V 2 bases and J 0 bases; bases outside gene matches: 6. This CDR3 is CASSLGTGPSSYEQYF. CDR3 nucleotides: TGCGCCAGCAGCTTAGGGACAGGGCCTAGCTCCTACGAGCAGTACTTC.

The J gene is TRBJ2-2, the V gene TRBV3-1 (or the pseudogene TRBV3-2), with D possibly matching TRBD2 (5 bases). The CDR3 is made up of 16 amino acids. The ends were cut back, 4 bases at V and 0 bases at J, with 12 bases in the middle. The V gene's germline CDR1 is LGHDT and CDR2 YNNKEL (reference sequence). CDR3 protein: CASSLTDFSNTGELFF. The CDR3 nucleotides are TGTGCCAGCAGCCTAACGGACTTTTCGAACACCGGGGAGCTGTTTTTT.

The rearrangement joins TRBV11-2 to TRBJ2-3; 10 positions match TRBD2. Germline-derived CDR1 and CDR2 are SGHAT and FQNNGV. The CDR3 loop spans 18 amino acids. V lost 5 bases, J lost 2 bases, and 13 bases stayed unmatched. The DNA of the CDR3 is TGTGCCAGCAGCCGATTGGCGGGAGCGGGGGGGAACACAGATACGCAGTATTTT. Translated, it gives CASSRLAGAGGNTDTQYF. Complete variable domain (other parts from reference TRBV11-2 and TRBJ2-3): EAGVAQSPRYKIIEKRQSVAFWCNPISGHATLYWYQQILGQGPKLLIQFQNNGVVDDSQLPKDRFSAERLKGVDSTLKIQPAKLEDSAVYLCASSRLAGAGGNTDTQYFGPGTRLTVL.

The chain carries TRBV11-2 and TRBJ2-2; TRBD2 might be the D (5 bases). Germline-derived CDR1 and CDR2 are SGHAT and FQNNGV. Between the trimmed V and J ends, which lost 3 bases and 1 base, there was a span of 9 bases. The CDR3 is made up of 15 amino acids. The CDR3 DNA sequence: TGTGCCAGCAGCTTGTTTGGGAGGAACACCGGGGAGCTGTTTTTT. Its translation is CASSLFGRNTGELFF.

The gene calls are TRBV7-7 and TRBJ2-5; 7 bases are shared with TRBD2. The J segment lost 2 bases and the V segment lost 2 bases, leaving 2 bases of the junction unmatched. This CDR3 region has 14 residues. CDR1 SSHAT and CDR2 FNYEAQ come from the germline V gene (reference sequence). This CDR3 is CASSLQAGQETQYF. The CDR3 bases are TGTGCCAGCAGCTTACAAGCGGGGCAAGAGACCCAGTACTTC.

The rearrangement uses TRBV6-5 and TRBJ2-5; TRBD2 aligns across 7 bases. Looked up from germline, CDR1 is MNHEY and CDR2 is SVGAGI. The CDR3 is 16 amino acids. J lost 5 bases, V lost 2 bases, and 11 bases had no gene match. The CDR3 coding sequence is TGTGCCAGCAGTTACCACGGGCGGGGGACCGTGGAGACCCAGTACTTC. Its protein product is CASSYHGRGTVETQYF.

The rearrangement uses TRBV6-5 and TRBJ1-1; D gene ambiguous. Between the trimmed V and J ends, which lost 10 bases and 1 base, there was a span of 10 bases. Germline V gives CDR1 MNHEY, CDR2 SVGAGI. This CDR3 is built from 12 residues. This chain's CDR3 is CAIEGQNTEAFF. The CDR3 DNA reads TGTGCCATCGAGGGTCAGAACACTGAAGCTTTCTTT.

This chain uses TRBV29-1 with TRBJ2-1; 11 bases line up with TRBD2. Germline V lookup: CDR1 SQVTM, CDR2 ANQGSEA. This CDR3 spans 17 amino acids. V shed 7 bases, J shed 8 bases, and the junction held 19 bases outside the gene matches. The CDR3, as DNA: TGCAGCGGTCGACAGGGGAACTCTCTAGCGGGAGGAGATGAGCAGTTCTTC. Residues: CSGRQGNSLAGGDEQFF.

The chain couples TRBV11-2 to TRBJ1-1, with 7 positions matching TRBD1. V lost 5 bases and J lost 6; bases outside the gene matches: 18. This CDR3 comprises 17 residues. CDR1 and CDR2 (germline): SGHAT, FQNNGV. The CDR3 nucleotides read TGTGCCAGCAGCCCCGGAGGGGGCCCAAAGGGAAGCGCTGAAGCTTTCTTT. It specifies CASSPGGGPKGSAEAFF.

The rearrangement uses TRBV6-2 or TRBV6-3 and TRBJ2-3; D remains unclear. In germline, CDR1 is MNHEY, CDR2 SVGEGT. V dropped 2 bases and J dropped 5 bases, with 8 bases sitting between them. The CDR3 sequence is 13 residues long. The CDR3 region is CASSYPTGDTQYF. The CDR3, as DNA: TGTGCCAGCAGTTACCCGACGGGAGATACGCAGTATTTT.

This chain links TRBV6-6 with TRBJ1-1; 11 bases match TRBD1. The CDR3 loop spans 13 amino acids. V gave up 7 bases and J gave up 4 bases; unmatched junction bases: 2. The germline V gene encodes CDR1 MNHNY and CDR2 SVGAGI (reference sequence). The CDR3 coding sequence is TGTGCCAGCAACGGACAGGGGGCCACTGAAGCTTTCTTT. Amino acids: CASNGQGATEAFF.

V and J are TRBV6-2 or TRBV6-3 and TRBJ1-5; the D is unclear. V lost 7 bases to trimming and J lost 3 bases, with 13 bases between them. Germline values: CDR1 MNHEY, CDR2 SVGEGT. This CDR3 is 14 amino acids long. The CDR3, as DNA: TGTGCCAGCAACCCGAGTAGTTTCAATCAGCCCCAGCATTTT. Its protein product is CASNPSSFNQPQHF.